Each of the 8 T cell receptor beta chains below was sequenced from the same sample in a study of blood T cells in healthy people across ages. Using a J-beta primer mix together with a sample-barcoded 5' primer, a second PCR was run for 7 to 11 cycles. TCRdb called the 5' RACE reads again in MiXCR, with one record for every CDR3 protein. The sample shows roughly 800,000 distinct CDR3 sequences, about three fifths of them seen only once. The sequenced sample was blood. The receptor source for this set is a man between 25 and 39 years old in good health.

This clonotype was counted once. The CDR3 region has the DNA TGCAGTGCTAGTCTCCAGGGGGCGATAGATACGCAGTATTTT. It translates to CSASLQGAIDTQYF. The chain uses TRBV20-1 and TRBJ2-3; 8 nucleotides match TRBD1. The germline V gene encodes CDR1 DFQATT and CDR2 SNEGSKA (reference sequence). Trimming took 3 bases from V and 5 from J; bases not matched to a gene: 7. The CDR3 is 14 residues long.

This clonotype was picked up one time. The rearrangement links TRBV7-9 to TRBJ2-3, with 11 bases that match TRBD2. Germline-derived CDR1 and CDR2 are SEHNR and FQNEAQ (reference sequence). The V segment lost 10 bases and the J segment 3 bases; nucleotides outside the gene matches: 12. The CDR3 length is 16 residues. This chain's CDR3 is CATMGVAGGPTDTQYF. As DNA, the CDR3 is TGTGCCACCATGGGGGTAGCGGGAGGGCCAACAGATACGCAGTATTTT.

The chain links TRBV20-1 to TRBJ2-3; tentative D call: TRBD1 (6 bases). The CDR3 is 13 amino acids. V lost 6 bases and J lost 5, with 15 bases in between. Germline values: CDR1 DFQATT, CDR2 SNEGSKA (reference sequence). In DNA, the CDR3 is TGCAGTGCGCCCCTGGGGGCCAAAGATACGCAGTATTTT. As protein: CSAPLGAKDTQYF.

This clonotype was picked up a small number of times. This chain links TRBV7-2 with TRBJ2-5; D may be TRBD1 (8 bases). CDR1 is SGHTA, CDR2 FQGNSA, per germline. The CDR3 length is 14 residues. Trimming took off 9 bases at V and 4 bases at J, with 18 bases between the two ends. The DNA of the CDR3 is TGTGCCAGTACCGGGACAGGACTAGGAGAGACCCAGTACTTC. Translation: CASTGTGLGETQYF.

To note about this clonotype: A read error may explain this, as a much larger clone is one base away. CDR3 nucleotide sequence: TGTGCCATCAGTGGTGCGCAACTGGAAACTGAAGCTTTCTTT. This gives the protein CAISGAQLETEAFF. The rearrangement uses TRBV10-3 and TRBJ1-1; D remains ambiguous. Germline assignment: CDR1 ENHRY and CDR2 SYGVKD. Trimming stripped 4 bases from V and 5 bases from J, with 14 bases between. The CDR3 contains 14 residues.

This rearrangement joins TRBV20-1 to TRBJ2-3, with D possibly matching TRBD2 (7 bases). In germline, CDR1 is DFQATT, CDR2 SNEGSKA (reference sequence). The CDR3 sequence is 15 residues long. Trimming took 1 base from V and 0 from J, leaving 11 bases between them. The CDR3 sequence: CSARGRGPSTDTQYF. DNA for the CDR3: TGCAGTGCTAGAGGGCGGGGGCCTAGCACAGATACGCAGTATTTT.

The chain is built from TRBV5-8 and TRBJ2-7, with D perhaps TRBD1 (6 bases). The CDR3 loop spans 16 amino acids. Germline assignment: CDR1 SGHTS and CDR2 YDEGEE. Trimming left V 4 bases short and J 2 bases short, with 19 bases between. The DNA for the CDR3 is TGTGCCAGCAGCCTCTACCAGGGGCCGGAGGCCTACGAGCAGTACTTC. It specifies CASSLYQGPEAYEQYF.

V usage is TRBV5-1 and J usage is TRBJ1-1, with TRBD1 matching 7 bases. Unmatched junction bases numbered 7, after V lost 6 bases and J lost 11 bases. Germline V lookup: CDR1 SGHRS, CDR2 YFSETQ. The CDR3 consists of 11 residues. Here the CDR3 reads CASKDRDGAFF. CDR3 nucleotide sequence: TGCGCCAGCAAAGACAGGGATGGGGCTTTCTTT.